Presented here are 17 T cell receptor beta chains from one specimen sequenced in a study of blood T cell repertoires in COVID-19. Clones were sequenced by immunoSEQ multiplex PCR, and TCRdb holds only the in-frame ones, with some missing. The table lists about 240,000 clones, 75% to 90% of them singletons. The sequenced sample was peripheral blood. The source of these receptors is a man in his sixties who had recovered from COVID-19.

The gene calls are TRBV7-8 and TRBJ1-3; D not resolved. The CDR3 runs 14 residues. Germline V gene lookup returns CDR1 SGHVS and CDR2 FQNEAQ. Between the trimmed V and J ends, which lost 3 bases and 0 bases, there was a span of 6 bases. CDR3 sequence reads: CASSFPSSGNTIYF. Written as DNA, the CDR3 is TGTGCCAGCAGCTTCCCCTCCTCTGGAAACACCATATATTTT. The whole variable domain, remainder taken from reference TRBV7-8 and TRBJ1-3, is GAGVSQSPRYKVAKRGQDVALRCDPISGHVSLFWYQQALGQGPEFLTYFQNEAQLDKSGLPSDRFFAERPEGSVSTLKIQRTQQEDSAVYLCASSFPSSGNTIYFGEGSWLTVV.

The V and J genes are TRBV5-6 and TRBJ1-2, with D perhaps matching TRBD1 (5 bases). The length of the CDR3 is 14 residues. Germline-derived CDR1 and CDR2 are SGHDT and YYEEEE. Trimming removed 0 bases from V and 4 bases from J, with 10 bases in between. CDR3 coding DNA: TGTGCCAGCAGCTTGGGACAGACACTCTATGGCTACACCTTC. This sequence encodes CASSLGQTLYGYTF. Supplemented by reference TRBV5-6 and TRBJ1-2, the full variable domain reads DAGVTQSPTHLIKTRGQQVTLRCSPKSGHDTVSWYQQALGQGPQFIFQYYEEEERQRGNFPDRFSGHQFPNYSSELNVNALLLGDSALYLCASSLGQTLYGYTFGSGTRLTVV.

V usage is TRBV11-2 and J usage is TRBJ2-1; TRBD2 might be the D (7 bases). The germline V gene encodes CDR1 SGHAT and CDR2 FQNNGV. The ends were cut back, 4 bases at V and 10 bases at J, with 14 bases in the middle. The CDR3 covers 13 residues. CDR3 sequence reads: CASSWGGPGEQFF. The CDR3 DNA reads as TGTGCCAGCAGCTGGGGGGGCCCTGGAGAGCAGTTCTTC.

The gene calls are TRBV7-9 and TRBJ1-5; no reliable D call. The V gene's germline CDR1 is SEHNR and CDR2 FQNEAQ (reference sequence). The germline V and J ends were trimmed by 4 bases and 9 bases, with 7 bases remaining between them. This CDR3 is built from 11 residues. Here the CDR3 DNA reads TGTGCCAGCAGCTCCGGAGGGCCCCAGCATTTT. Its protein product is CASSSGGPQHF.

The chain employs TRBV5-1 and TRBJ2-1, with 9 bases matching TRBD1. From germline, CDR1 is SGHRS and CDR2 YFSETQ. V shed 2 bases, J shed 6 bases, and the junction held 6 bases outside the gene matches. CDR3 size: 15 residues. CDR3 residues: CASSFGDREVNEQFF. The CDR3 DNA follows: TGCGCCAGCAGCTTTGGGGACAGGGAGGTCAATGAGCAGTTCTTC.

The chain joins TRBV20-1 to TRBJ1-2; D may be TRBD1 (5 bases). This CDR3 region has 12 residues. V was clipped by 3 bases and J by 2 bases, with 7 bases between them. Germline-derived CDR1 and CDR2 are DFQATT and SNEGSKA (reference sequence). The CDR3 spells CSASKGNYGYTF. The CDR3 DNA follows: TGCAGTGCTAGTAAGGGGAACTATGGCTACACCTTC.

The chain uses TRBV28 and TRBJ1-2; 7 positions match TRBD1. J lost 4 bases, V lost 3 bases, and 8 bases had no gene match. Germline loops: CDR1 MDHEN, CDR2 SYDVKM. This CDR3 is 15 amino acids long. This CDR3 reads CASSFPVRGAYGYTF. The CDR3 nucleotides are TGTGCCAGCAGTTTTCCAGTCAGGGGGGCCTATGGCTACACCTTC.

V usage is TRBV6-5 and J usage is TRBJ1-2, with TRBD1 matching over 7 bases. From germline, CDR1 is MNHEY and CDR2 SVGAGI. V was pared by 6 bases and J by 7 bases, with 11 bases of the junction left unmatched. The CDR3 is made up of 14 amino acids. The CDR3 DNA is TGTGCCAGCAGCCCCCGGGACAGTCCGGGTGGCTACACCTTC. This sequence encodes CASSPRDSPGGYTF.

This clone was recorded a few times. CDR3 coding DNA: TGTGCCAGCTCACCGTCCACTAGCGGGGATTACGAGCAGTACTTC. Translation gives CASSPSTSGDYEQYF. The V and J genes are TRBV18 and TRBJ2-7, with TRBD2 matching over 10 bases. The CDR3 is made up of 15 amino acids. The germline gives CDR1 KGHSH, CDR2 LQKENI. Trimming removed 3 bases from V and 4 bases from J; junction bases left unmatched: 6.

The chain has TRBV5-4 and TRBJ2-3, with TRBD2 as a possible D gene (7 bases). CDR1 and CDR2 (germline): SGHNT, YYREEE (reference sequence). Trimming stripped 5 bases from V and 6 bases from J, with 19 bases between. The CDR3 consists of 15 residues. The CDR3 DNA reads as TGTGCCAGCAGTATGGGGGGGGCCCCCCAGGATACGCAGTATTTT. It translates to CASSMGGAPQDTQYF.

This chain uses TRBV29-1 with TRBJ1-1; the D gene is possibly TRBD1 (6 bases). Germline CDR1 reads SQVTM; CDR2 reads ANQGSEA. The CDR3 has 10 residues. Deletions cut 6 bases from V and 7 bases from J, with 9 bases between. The CDR3 nucleotides read TGCAGCGTATGGGACAATGAAGCTTTCTTT. Translating gives CSVWDNEAFF. Full variable domain (rest looked up from reference TRBV29-1 and TRBJ1-1): SAVISQKPSRDICQRGTSLTIQCQVDSQVTMMFWYRQQPGQSLTLIATANQGSEATYESGFVIDKFPISRPNLTFSTLTVSNMSPEDSSIYLCSVWDNEAFFGQGTRLTVV.

This rearrangement joins TRBV24-1 to TRBJ2-1, with D possibly TRBD1 on 6 matching bases. Trimming cost V 2 bases and J 5 bases, with 15 bases left between them. CDR3 length: 16 amino acids. CDR1 and CDR2 (germline): KGHDR, SFDVKD. The CDR3 sequence: CATSDWGTTQDNEQFF. The CDR3 DNA sequence: TGTGCCACCAGTGATTGGGGGACAACTCAAGACAATGAGCAGTTCTTC.

The chain links TRBV7-4 to TRBJ1-4; D is undetermined. V dropped 0 bases and J dropped 5 bases, with 25 bases sitting between them. The CDR3 totals 20 residues. From germline, CDR1 is SGHVT and CDR2 SQSDAQ. The CDR3 DNA is TGTGCCAGCAGCTTAGCGCGGCGGAATCGCGAGGAACCCGAAAATGAAAAACTGTTTTTT. Its translation: CASSLARRNREEPENEKLFF.

A word on this clone: Distinct nucleotide sequences in the sample also encode this CDR3. The CDR3 bases are TGTGCCAGCAGCAAGCGGACTAGCGGGGGTACAGATACGCAGTATTTT. Translating gives CASSKRTSGGTDTQYF. The chain joins TRBV11-2 to TRBJ2-3; 13 nucleotides line up with TRBD2. Germline CDR1 and CDR2: SGHAT and FQNNGV. J lost 3 bases, V lost 5 bases, and 5 bases had no gene match. The CDR3 totals 16 residues.

The V gene is TRBV7-5, the J gene TRBJ1-2; TRBD1 was called by the table and not checked on the DNA. TRBV7-5 is noted as a pseudogene. This CDR3 has 13 amino acids. The CDR3 bases are TGTGCCAGAAGCTTAGTTGGGGCATGGGGCTACACCTTC. It codes for CARSLVGAWGYTF.

DNA for the CDR3: TGTGCCAGCAGTTGGGACAGGGGTGGAAAACTGTTTTTT. Translated, it gives CASSWDRGGKLFF. The V call is TRBV27, the J call TRBJ1-4; TRBD1 matches 10 bases. Germline CDR1 and CDR2: MNHEY and SMNVEV (reference sequence). V was pared by 4 bases and J by 10 bases, with 3 bases of the junction left unmatched. The CDR3 totals 13 residues.

The sample holds many counts of this clone. The identical CDR3 is also encoded by other nucleotide sequences in the sample. The chain links TRBV6-6 to TRBJ1-3; D is uncertain. Germline V gives CDR1 MNHNY, CDR2 SVGAGI (reference sequence). This CDR3 spans 14 amino acids. Trimming removed 0 bases at V and 0 bases at J, with 3 bases between. The CDR3 spells CASSYSGSGNTIYF. CDR3 nucleotide sequence: TGTGCCAGCAGTTACTCCGGCTCTGGAAACACCATATATTTT.